A selection of T cell receptor beta chains follows, all from one sample in a study of blood T cell repertoires in COVID-19. Method: immunoSEQ multiplex PCR; TCRdb's copy keeps in-frame clones and lacks some. This table has about 140,000 clones, roughly three quarters appearing once. Sequenced material: PBMCs or T cells enriched from blood (not recorded which). Receptors were obtained from a woman aged 45-60 years who had recovered from COVID-19. Both conserved end residues are part of each CDR3. The D gene is left open where the match is weak. The size entry is marked missing in some rows and otherwise reads once, few, many or a size class.

J: TRBJ2-5; size: many; D: -; V: TRBV3-1/TRBV3-2; DNA: TGTGCCAGCACCCAGCCAGTCCAGGGGCTAGAGACCCAGTACTTC; CDR3: CASTQPVQGLETQYF
J: TRBJ2-7; size: -; D: -; V: TRBV7-9; DNA: TGTGCCAGCAGCCCCTTATACGAGCAGTACTTC; CDR3: CASSPLYEQYF
J: TRBJ2-7; size: -; D: -; V: TRBV7-2; DNA: TGTGCCAGCAGCTTATGGGGGGAGCCCCTCTACGAGCAGTACTTC; CDR3: CASSLWGEPLYEQYF
J: TRBJ2-1; size: -; D: -; V: TRBV18; DNA: TGTGCCAGCTCACCTCTACAGGATTACAATGAGCAGTTCTTC; CDR3: CASSPLQDYNEQFF
J: TRBJ2-1; size: -; D: TRBD1; V: TRBV18; DNA: TGTGCCAGCTCACACGGACAGGGGACCTACAATGAGCAGTTCTTC; CDR3: CASSHGQGTYNEQFF
J: TRBJ2-5; size: -; D: TRBD1; V: TRBV6-6; DNA: TGTGCCAGCAGTCCCCGTTTCTCCGGGACAGGGGGCATGGGGACCCAGTACTTC; CDR3: CASSPRFSGTGGMGTQYF
J: TRBJ1-2; size: -; D: -; V: TRBV29-1; DNA: TGCAGCGTTGAAGATCTGGGGACATTGGGCTACACCTTC; CDR3: CSVEDLGTLGYTF
J: TRBJ2-5; size: -; D: -; V: TRBV24-1; DNA: TGTGCCACCAGTGATTTGGAAGGAGGAAACGGGGAGACCCAGTACTTC; CDR3: CATSDLEGGNGETQYF
J: TRBJ1-2; size: -; D: -; V: TRBV6-6; DNA: TGTGCCAGCAGTCCATTAGACAGATACTATGGCTACACCTTC; CDR3: CASSPLDRYYGYTF
J: TRBJ1-1; size: -; D: -; V: TRBV27; DNA: TGTGCCAGCAGTCTGTGGGGGGGCGAAGCTTTCTTT; CDR3: CASSLWGGEAFF
J: TRBJ2-4; size: -; D: TRBD2; V: TRBV7-9; DNA: TGTGCCAGCAGAGCGGGGGGGTTCGAAAACATTCAGTACTTC; CDR3: CASRAGGFENIQYF
J: TRBJ1-1; size: -; D: -; V: TRBV15; DNA: TGTGCCACCAGCAGAGGGTGGGGGGGATTGAACACTGAAGCTTTCTTT; CDR3: CATSRGWGGLNTEAFF
J: TRBJ1-5; size: -; D: TRBD1; V: TRBV19; DNA: TGTGCCAGTAGTATAGACGGGACAGGGTTGTATAGGCAGCCCCAGCATTTT; CDR3: CASSIDGTGLYRQPQHF
J: TRBJ1-1; size: -; D: -; V: TRBV5-1; DNA: TGCGCCAGCAGCCACCGGGAGGGCACTGAAGCTTTCTTT; CDR3: CASSHREGTEAFF
J: TRBJ1-1; size: once; D: -; V: TRBV9; DNA: TGTGCCAGCAGCCCTGGAACACGGAGCACTGAAGCTTTCTTT; CDR3: CASSPGTRSTEAFF
J: TRBJ1-2; size: few; D: -; V: TRBV9; DNA: TGTGCCAGCACAATAAGGAGAATTCTCTATGGCTACACCTTC; CDR3: CASTIRRILYGYTF
J: TRBJ2-2; size: -; D: -; V: TRBV5-6; DNA: TGTGCCAGCAGCTCCTTGACACTGAACACCGGGGAGCTGTTTTTT; CDR3: CASSSLTLNTGELFF
J: TRBJ1-2; size: few; D: TRBD1; V: TRBV5-4; DNA: TGTGCCAGCAGCTCCCTTTTCAGGGACAGGGGTGACTATGGCTACACCTTC; CDR3: CASSSLFRDRGDYGYTF
J: TRBJ2-1; size: -; D: TRBD2; V: TRBV5-5; DNA: TGTGCCAGCAGCTTGATAAGCGGGGGGTACAATGAGCAGTTCTTC; CDR3: CASSLISGGYNEQFF
J: TRBJ1-1; size: few; D: -; V: TRBV7-8; DNA: TGTGCCAGCAGCTTAGGGTTCGCCGGGGGGGAGGCTTTCTTT; CDR3: CASSLGFAGGEAFF
J: TRBJ1-1; size: -; D: TRBD1; V: TRBV28; DNA: TGTGCCAGCAGAACGTCCCGCAGGGGGCGGGAGGGTGAAGCTTTCTTT; CDR3: CASRTSRRGREGEAFF
J: TRBJ2-1; size: -; D: -; V: TRBV27; DNA: TGTGCCAGCAGTCCGCAGGGCAGGTACAATGAGCAGTTCTTC; CDR3: CASSPQGRYNEQFF
J: TRBJ2-5; size: -; D: TRBD2; V: TRBV28; DNA: TGTGCCAGCAGAATCAGCGGGGCCCAAGAGACCCAGTACTTC; CDR3: CASRISGAQETQYF
J: TRBJ2-2; size: once; D: TRBD1; V: TRBV9; DNA: TGTGCCAGCAGCACCCGGGACAGGGGGCTAAACACCGGGGAGCTGTTTTTT; CDR3: CASSTRDRGLNTGELFF
J: TRBJ2-3; size: -; D: -; V: TRBV6-5; DNA: TGTGCCAGCAGCCGCGGCGGGGGCCCAGATACGCAGTATTTT; CDR3: CASSRGGGPDTQYF
J: TRBJ2-2; size: -; D: -; V: TRBV5-4; DNA: TGTGCCAGCAGCTGGGGAGGAGACACCGGGGAGCTGTTTTTT; CDR3: CASSWGGDTGELFF
J: TRBJ1-5; size: -; D: -; V: TRBV9; DNA: TGTGCCAGCAGCGTAGACGGTCGGGTGGATCAGCCCCAGCATTTT; CDR3: CASSVDGRVDQPQHF
J: TRBJ1-3; size: -; D: -; V: TRBV29-1; DNA: TGCAGCGTTGAAGATTCGGTCCTAAACACCATATATTTT; CDR3: CSVEDSVLNTIYF
J: TRBJ1-2; size: once; D: -; V: TRBV18; DNA: TGTGCCAGCTCACCACGAAACGGGAACTATGGCTACACCTTC; CDR3: CASSPRNGNYGYTF
J: TRBJ2-2; size: -; D: TRBD2; V: TRBV5-5; DNA: TGTGCCAGCAGCTTGGACGCGGGAGGCCTCACCGGGGAGCTGTTTTTT; CDR3: CASSLDAGGLTGELFF
J: TRBJ2-3; size: -; D: -; V: TRBV5-1; DNA: TGCGCCAGCAGCTTGAGGGGTCGGGCAGATACGCAGTATTTT; CDR3: CASSLRGRADTQYF
J: TRBJ1-1; size: -; D: TRBD1; V: TRBV11-3; DNA: TGTGCCAGCAGCCCAGGGACAGGACGTACTGAAGCTTTCTTT; CDR3: CASSPGTGRTEAFF
J: TRBJ1-1; size: -; D: -; V: TRBV27; DNA: TGTGCCAGCAGTTCCTTATTGGACAAGCACACTGAAGCTTTCTTT; CDR3: CASSSLLDKHTEAFF
J: TRBJ2-1; size: -; D: TRBD2; V: TRBV7-2; DNA: TGTGCCAGCAGCTCGTCACTAGCGGGGGGGTACAATGAGCAGTTCTTC; CDR3: CASSSSLAGGYNEQFF
J: TRBJ2-5; size: -; D: TRBD2; V: TRBV6-6; DNA: TGTGCCAGCAGAGAGACTAGCGGGGGAGAGACCCAGTACTTC; CDR3: CASRETSGGETQYF
J: TRBJ1-5; size: -; D: -; V: TRBV6-1; DNA: TGTGCCAGCAGTGACAGGGCCAGTAATCAGCCCCAGCATTTT; CDR3: CASSDRASNQPQHF
J: TRBJ1-2; size: few; D: TRBD1; V: TRBV7-3; DNA: TGTGCCAGCAGCTTACCTGGGACAGGGGAAGCGGGCTACACCTTC; CDR3: CASSLPGTGEAGYTF
J: TRBJ2-7; size: -; D: TRBD1; V: TRBV5-1; DNA: TGCGCCAGCAGCTTGCCCTCTCTCCTACAGGGGTTCTCCTACGAGCAGTACTTC; CDR3: CASSLPSLLQGFSYEQYF
J: TRBJ1-1; size: -; D: TRBD1; V: TRBV19; DNA: TGTGCCAGTAGTATACGGGCAGGGGGTAGGATGAACACTGAAGCTTTCTTT; CDR3: CASSIRAGGRMNTEAFF
J: TRBJ1-4; size: once; D: TRBD1; V: TRBV24-1; DNA: TGTGCCACCAGTGCCCCGGACAGGCGTGGGAATGAAAAACTGTTTTTT; CDR3: CATSAPDRRGNEKLFF
J: TRBJ1-1; size: once; D: TRBD1; V: TRBV5-8; DNA: TGTGCCAGCAGCCATAGGTTAGGACAGGGGAGCACTGAAGCTTTCTTT; CDR3: CASSHRLGQGSTEAFF
J: TRBJ2-7; size: -; D: TRBD1; V: TRBV6-1; DNA: TGTGCCAGCAGTGAAAGGACAGGGGAGGGGAACTACGAGCAGTACTTC; CDR3: CASSERTGEGNYEQYF
J: TRBJ1-1; size: -; D: -; V: TRBV28; DNA: TGTGCCAGCATCAAGGAATGGGGGGGAGGCACTGAAGCTTTCTTT; CDR3: CASIKEWGGGTEAFF
J: TRBJ1-4; size: -; D: -; V: TRBV5-6; DNA: TGTGCCAGCAGCTTGGAGGGGGTCTCTTATGAAAAACTGTTTTTT; CDR3: CASSLEGVSYEKLFF
J: TRBJ1-6; size: -; D: TRBD1; V: TRBV5-6; DNA: TGTGCCAGCAGCCTACCCGGGACAGGGAACTCACCCCTCCACTTT; CDR3: CASSLPGTGNSPLHF
J: TRBJ1-2; size: -; D: -; V: TRBV7-9; DNA: TGTGCCAGCAGCTTAGGCGGGGGCCGAGCTAACTATGGCTACACCTTC; CDR3: CASSLGGGRANYGYTF
J: TRBJ1-5; size: -; D: -; V: TRBV30; DNA: TGTGCCTGGAGTCCCCTGGGCAGGGGCCAGCCCCAGCATTTT; CDR3: CAWSPLGRGQPQHF
J: TRBJ1-2; size: -; D: -; V: TRBV5-1; DNA: TGCGCCAGCAGCTTGGCGCCCGCAACAACCCTCACAGATGGCTACACCTTC; CDR3: CASSLAPATTLTDGYTF
J: TRBJ2-6; size: -; D: TRBD1; V: TRBV9; DNA: TGTGCCAGCAGCGAGACGACAGGGTGGGTCTCTGGGGCCAACGTCCTGACTTTC; CDR3: CASSETTGWVSGANVLTF
J: TRBJ2-1; size: -; D: -; V: TRBV12-3/TRBV12-4; DNA: TGTGCCAGCAGATTGGCCGTTGAGCAGTTCTTC; CDR3: CASRLAVEQFF
J: TRBJ1-1; size: -; D: -; V: TRBV7-9; DNA: TGTGCCAGCAGCTACGCCCGTTCCGGGGGAAGAGACACTGAAGCTTTCTTT; CDR3: CASSYARSGGRDTEAFF
J: TRBJ2-3; size: once; D: -; V: TRBV4-1; DNA: TGCGCCAGCAGCCAAGTTGGGCCAGATACGCAGTATTTT; CDR3: CASSQVGPDTQYF
J: TRBJ1-2; size: -; D: -; V: TRBV5-6; DNA: TGTGCCAGCAGCTCCGTGAACTATGGCTACACCTTC; CDR3: CASSSVNYGYTF
J: TRBJ1-4; size: -; D: -; V: TRBV28; DNA: TGTGCCAGCAGTCAGGGGCATAATGAAAAACTGTTTTTT; CDR3: CASSQGHNEKLFF